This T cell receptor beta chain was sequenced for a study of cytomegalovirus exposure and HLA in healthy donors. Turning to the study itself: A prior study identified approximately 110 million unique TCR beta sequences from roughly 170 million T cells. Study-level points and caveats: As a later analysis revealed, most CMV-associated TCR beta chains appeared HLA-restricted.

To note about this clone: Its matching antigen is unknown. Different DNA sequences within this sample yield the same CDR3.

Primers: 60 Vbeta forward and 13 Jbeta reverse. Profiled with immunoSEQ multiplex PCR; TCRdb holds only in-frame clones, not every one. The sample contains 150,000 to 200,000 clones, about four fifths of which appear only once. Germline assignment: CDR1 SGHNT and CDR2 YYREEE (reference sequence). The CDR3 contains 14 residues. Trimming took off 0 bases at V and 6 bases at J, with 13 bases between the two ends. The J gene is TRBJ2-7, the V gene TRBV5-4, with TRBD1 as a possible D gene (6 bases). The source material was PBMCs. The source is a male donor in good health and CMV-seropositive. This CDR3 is CASSLGAGVVEQYF. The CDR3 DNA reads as TGTGCCAGCAGCTTGGGGGCAGGGGTAGTCGAGCAGTACTTC.